This TCR beta chain was sequenced for a study of response to subunit inactivated influenza vaccine. Study results and caveats: Authors suggested each seasonal influenza vaccination recruits few new T cells.

Using its own MiXCR run on the RT-PCR reads, TCRdb lists one record per CDR3 protein. The sample has 150,000 to 200,000 distinct CDR3 sequences, roughly a tenth seen once. This CDR3 has 13 residues. Losses at the gene ends were 10 bases for V and 2 bases for J; bases not matched to a gene: 6. The germline V gene has CDR1 MNHEY and CDR2 SVGEGT. As for this clonotype: Its target is unknown.

Sequencing used non-naive T cells sorted from PBMCs, obtained around seven weeks after vaccination. The clonotype originates from a man aged 50 to 59 who received an inactivated influenza vaccine. The genes are TRBV6-2 or TRBV6-3 and TRBJ2-7; TRBD2 aligns across 9 bases. CDR3 region: CATRASGAYEQYF. The CDR3 region has the DNA TGTGCCACCCGGGCTAGCGGGGCCTACGAGCAGTACTTC.